This T cell receptor (beta chain) was observed in a study of blood T cell repertoires in COVID-19. Data came from immunoSEQ multiplex PCR; TCRdb stores just in-frame clones and leaves some out. The top ten hold 7.1% of the sample, which has around 340,000 clones, roughly 90% seen once. V gave up 2 bases and J gave up 1 base, with 8 bases separating them. The CDR3 contains 14 residues. Germline lookup yields CDR1 SQVTM and CDR2 ANQGSEA. J is TRBJ1-4 and V is TRBV29-1; D is unclear. Sequencing was performed on peripheral blood. This receptor was identified in a woman aged 55-75 years with COVID-19, enrolled during active disease. This CDR3 reads CSVEYLETNEKLFF. CDR3 bases: TGCAGCGTTGAATACTTAGAAACTAATGAAAAACTGTTTTTT.